Listed here are 26 T cell receptor beta chains from one sample, sequenced in a study of human thymus T cells. TCRdb's table, derived via immunoSEQ multiplex PCR, lists solely in-frame clones and lacks some. The table lists 86,000 or so clones, 90% to 98% of them singletons. Thymic material originated from resections removed in the course of corrective heart surgery. The sequenced sample was thymus tissue. These receptors originate from a boy under two years old with a congenital heart defect but otherwise immunologically healthy.

This clone was seen only once. The rearrangement uses TRBV29-1 and TRBJ2-1; D unresolved. V lost 6 bases to trimming and J lost 8 bases, with 23 bases between them. Germline V gene sequence: CDR1 SQVTM, CDR2 ANQGSEA. The CDR3 is 15 residues long. The CDR3 reads CSVANLPHQPHEQFF. In DNA, the CDR3 is TGCAGCGTGGCAAATCTACCCCATCAACCCCATGAGCAGTTCTTC.

The V and J genes are TRBV11-3 and TRBJ2-2; D ambiguous. Germline values: CDR1 SGHNT, CDR2 YENEEA. The CDR3 has 15 amino acids. V lost 1 base and J lost 9, with 15 bases in between. The chain's CDR3 is CASSLGPARRWELFF. The CDR3 DNA reads as TGTGCCAGCAGCTTAGGCCCCGCGAGAAGGTGGGAGCTGTTTTTT.

The chain is built from TRBV27 and TRBJ2-3; 15 positions match TRBD2. Trimming took 5 bases from V and 12 from J; bases not matched to a gene: 9. CDR1 is MNHEY, CDR2 SMNVEV, per germline (reference sequence). The CDR3 runs to 15 residues. CDR3 amino acids: CASSTGLAGGPGQYF. The CDR3 DNA reads TGTGCCAGCAGTACCGGACTAGCGGGGGGGCCTGGACAGTATTTT.

The count of this clone is one. The chain is built from TRBV30 and TRBJ2-1; tentatively, D is TRBD2 (6 bases). The CDR3 loop spans 14 amino acids. The germline gives CDR1 GTSNPN, CDR2 SVGIG (reference sequence). The ends were cut back, 5 bases at V and 0 bases at J, with 11 bases in the middle. For the CDR3, the DNA is TGTGCCTGGGGGGGGACTGACTCCTACAATGAGCAGTTCTTC. Its protein product is CAWGGTDSYNEQFF.

V gene TRBV7-3 combines with J gene TRBJ1-2; D uncertain. Germline V gene data show CDR1 as SGHTA and CDR2 as FQGTGA. The CDR3 runs to 15 residues. The V and J ends lost 4 bases and 7 bases respectively, with 19 bases between them. This CDR3 reads CASSSRPGHYPGYTF. The CDR3 DNA reads as TGTGCCAGCAGCTCACGACCGGGCCATTACCCTGGCTACACCTTC.

The rearrangement links TRBV7-8 to TRBJ2-7; a possible D gene is TRBD2 (5 bases). The CDR3 covers 11 residues. Trimming removed 5 bases from V and 12 bases from J, with 14 bases in between. Per germline, CDR1 SGHVS and CDR2 FQNEAQ. The CDR3 loop reads CASSHTRTWYF. Written as DNA, the CDR3 is TGTGCCAGCAGCCATACCCGGACTTGGTACTTC. The full variable domain, rest sourced from reference TRBV7-8 and TRBJ2-7, is GAGVSQSPRYKVAKRGQDVALRCDPISGHVSLFWYQQALGQGPEFLTYFQNEAQLDKSGLPSDRFFAERPEGSVSTLKIQRTQQEDSAVYLCASSHTRTWYFGPGTRLTVT.

The V call is TRBV5-6, the J call TRBJ1-1; D possibly corresponds to TRBD1 (5 bases). This CDR3 is built from 15 residues. V lost 4 bases and J 4 bases, leaving 17 bases between the germline ends. Germline V gene data show CDR1 as SGHDT and CDR2 as YYEEEE. The CDR3 DNA is TGTGCCAGCAGCCTGATCGGGACCCAGGGCACTGAAGCTTTCTTT. It encodes CASSLIGTQGTEAFF.

The chain recombines TRBV5-4 with TRBJ2-1; D could derive from TRBD1 or TRBD2 (5 bases each). Germline lookup yields CDR1 SGHNT and CDR2 YYREEE (reference sequence). This CDR3 comprises 15 residues. The V and J ends lost 0 bases and 9 bases respectively, with 16 bases between them. CDR3 sequence: CASSLGWERGGEQFF. CDR3 DNA: TGTGCCAGCAGCTTGGGTTGGGAACGGGGCGGTGAGCAGTTCTTC.

This rearrangement joins TRBV7-2 to TRBJ2-7; TRBD2 matches at 10 bases. V was pared by 3 bases and J by 6 bases, with 11 bases of the junction left unmatched. The CDR3 is made up of 16 amino acids. Per the germline V gene, CDR1 is SGHTA and CDR2 is FQGNSA. In nucleotides, the CDR3 is TGTGCCAGCAGCTTTACTAGCGGGGTGTTGGCATTCGAGCAGTACTTC. As protein: CASSFTSGVLAFEQYF.

V is TRBV28 and J is TRBJ1-4; tentatively, D is TRBD1 (5 bases). V shed 6 bases and J shed 3 bases, with 17 bases lying between them. Germline assignment: CDR1 MDHEN and CDR2 SYDVKM. The CDR3 covers 16 residues. The chain's CDR3 is CASRTQGFAPNEKLFF. CDR3 in DNA: TGTGCCAGCAGGACCCAGGGATTTGCCCCTAATGAAAAACTGTTTTTT.

The rearrangement uses TRBV28 and TRBJ1-1; 7 positions match TRBD1. Germline V gives CDR1 MDHEN, CDR2 SYDVKM. The trim removed 6 bases at V and 6 bases at J, leaving 7 bases unmatched. The CDR3 extends over 13 amino acids. CDR3 amino acids: CASSPDREPEAFF. The CDR3 DNA follows: TGTGCCAGCAGCCCCGACAGGGAACCTGAAGCTTTCTTT.

The chain recombines TRBV2 with TRBJ2-7; 7 bases agree with TRBD2. Germline values: CDR1 SNHLY, CDR2 FYNNEI. This CDR3 comprises 19 residues. J was trimmed by 2 bases and V by 7 bases; bases with no gene match: 23. The CDR3 coding sequence is TGTGCCAGCATCCCTACGAGGCCGGAGGCCGCGGGAGTCACCTACGAGCAGTACTTC. It specifies CASIPTRPEAAGVTYEQYF.

CDR3 in amino acids: CASNRAGQDNYEQYF. DNA for the CDR3: TGTGCCAGCAATAGGGCCGGACAGGATAACTACGAGCAGTACTTC. The chain carries TRBV6-5 and TRBJ2-7; TRBD1 matches at 7 bases. V was pared by 7 bases and J by 3 bases, with 12 bases of the junction left unmatched. Germline values: CDR1 MNHEY, CDR2 SVGAGI. The CDR3 length is 15 residues.

The chain couples TRBV30 to TRBJ2-5; 12 bases line up with TRBD2. The trim removed 0 bases at V and 5 bases at J, leaving 7 bases unmatched. The CDR3 covers 16 residues. Germline CDR1 is GTSNPN and CDR2 is SVGIG (reference sequence). The CDR3 loop is CAWSVRLAGGPETQYF. In nucleotides, the CDR3 is TGTGCCTGGAGTGTACGCCTAGCGGGGGGGCCCGAGACCCAGTACTTC.

The chain links TRBV5-4 to TRBJ1-1; 8 bases align to TRBD1. Trimming cost V 4 bases and J 6 bases; bases outside gene matches: 14. This CDR3 contains 16 residues. CDR1 and CDR2 (germline): SGHNT, YYREEE (reference sequence). CDR3 DNA: TGTGCCAGCAGCCGGATGGGGACAGGCAATTCCTCTGAAGCTTTCTTT. Translation: CASSRMGTGNSSEAFF.

The rearrangement links TRBV6-5 to TRBJ2-7, with TRBD1 as a possible D gene (5 bases). This CDR3 region has 16 residues. Trimming removed 2 bases from V and 1 base from J, with 15 bases in between. CDR1 and CDR2 from the germline V gene are MNHEY and SVGAGI. The CDR3 region is CASSYIPTAISYEQYF. The CDR3 DNA is TGTGCCAGCAGTTACATTCCGACAGCGATTTCCTACGAGCAGTACTTC.

The chain recombines TRBV7-8 with TRBJ1-4; D is unclear. Trimming removed 0 bases at V and 1 base at J, with 6 bases between. Germline values: CDR1 SGHVS, CDR2 FQNEAQ. This CDR3 spans 15 amino acids. DNA for the CDR3: TGTGCCAGCAGCTTAGCGATACAAACTAATGAAAAACTGTTTTTT. Protein: CASSLAIQTNEKLFF.

This sequence joins TRBV28 and TRBJ2-1; TRBD2 matches at 13 bases. This CDR3 contains 16 residues. J lost 8 bases, V lost 4 bases, and 8 bases had no gene match. Germline V gene lookup returns CDR1 MDHEN and CDR2 SYDVKM. The CDR3 DNA reads as TGTGCCAGCAGTTCGGCACTAGCGGGAGGGCCAGATGAGCAGTTCTTC. Protein sequence: CASSSALAGGPDEQFF.

The chain couples TRBV4-1 to TRBJ2-7; 9 bases are a match to TRBD1. Trimming took 0 bases from V and 2 from J; bases not matched to a gene: 8. Germline V gene sequence: CDR1 MGHRA, CDR2 YSYEKL. This CDR3 is 17 amino acids long. CDR3 nucleotides: TGCGCCAGCAGCCAAGATCGTGGGAGACAGGGGGCCTACGAGCAGTACTTC. Translating it yields CASSQDRGRQGAYEQYF.

As for this clone: The CDR3 does not end in the conserved phenylalanine or tryptophan, so this is likely a read error. It is unclear where the CDR3 begins or ends on the DNA, so no DNA is shown, and the CDR3 is as TCRdb lists it. CDR3 sequence: CASSPSGPV. The chain has TRBV18 and TRBJ1-2. The CDR3 extends over 9 residues, inclusive of both ends. Germline lookup yields CDR1 KGHSH and CDR2 LQKENI.

CDR3 in DNA: TGTGCCAGCCCCCCTAGCGGCACCTACAATGAGCAGTTCTTC. This encodes CASPPSGTYNEQFF. The chain combines TRBV6-1 with TRBJ2-1; 7 bases agree with TRBD2. This CDR3 contains 14 residues. CDR1 and CDR2 from the germline V gene are MNHNS and SASEGT. Unmatched junction bases numbered 6, after V lost 8 bases and J lost 2 bases.

The chain combines TRBV6-1 with TRBJ2-3, with 7 bases fitting TRBD2. The V gene end was trimmed by 2 bases and the J gene end by 3 bases; junction bases not matched to a gene: 8. Germline V gene lookup returns CDR1 MNHNS and CDR2 SASEGT. The CDR3 consists of 16 residues. Here the CDR3 reads CASSEFWEGLTDTQYF. The CDR3 nucleotides are TGTGCCAGCAGTGAATTTTGGGAGGGGCTGACAGATACGCAGTATTTT.

The chain combines TRBV2 with TRBJ1-5, with D tentatively TRBD1 (5 bases). Per the germline V gene, CDR1 is SNHLY and CDR2 is FYNNEI. Trimming left V 4 bases short and J 0 bases short, with 13 bases between. The CDR3 spans 16 residues. This chain's CDR3 is CASSGGSGHSNQPQHF. The CDR3 coding sequence is TGTGCCAGCAGTGGGGGGTCAGGGCATAGCAATCAGCCCCAGCATTTT.

The chain recombines TRBV30 with TRBJ1-5; tentative D call: TRBD1 (5 bases). V lost 2 bases and J 3 bases, leaving 8 bases between the germline ends. Germline V gives CDR1 GTSNPN, CDR2 SVGIG (reference sequence). CDR3 length: 13 residues. The CDR3 DNA reads as TGTGCCTGGAGTTGGGACGTCAATCAGCCCCAGCATTTT. Amino acid sequence: CAWSWDVNQPQHF.

The chain links TRBV6-5 to TRBJ1-1; D not certain. CDR1 and CDR2 (germline): MNHEY, SVGAGI. The V gene lost 2 bases and the J gene lost 5 bases, with 9 bases spanning the gap. The CDR3 is 13 residues long. DNA of the CDR3: TGTGCCAGCAGTTACAAAGCCCGGACTGAAGCTTTCTTT. Translating gives CASSYKARTEAFF.

V and J are TRBV18 and TRBJ2-6; D remains unclear. Germline V CDR1 and CDR2: KGHSH, LQKENI. V was shortened by 2 bases and J by 1 base, with 12 bases between the two germline ends. This CDR3 comprises 17 residues. In DNA form, the CDR3 reads TGTGCCAGCTCACCAGAGACAAGGGTATCTGGGGCCAACGTCCTGACTTTC. As protein: CASSPETRVSGANVLTF. Looking up the rest from reference TRBV18 and TRBJ2-6 gives the full variable domain: NAGVMQNPRHLVRRRGQEARLRCSPMKGHSHVYWYRQLPEEGLKFMVYLQKENIIDESGMPKERFSAEFPKEGPSILRIQQVVRGDSAAYFCASSPETRVSGANVLTFGAGSRLTVL.